The T cell receptor (beta chain) described here comes from a study of regulatory T cells in long-lasting Graves disease (dated by TCRdb to about 2021). Notes on the research overall: Patients with newly diagnosed Graves' disease had been on antithyroid drugs for under 3 months. Patients with persistent Graves' disease were compared with patients with newly diagnosed Graves' disease using TCR sequencing and RNA sequencing of peripheral blood. The study was conducted in China and was registered as a clinical trial. A total of roughly 33 samples underwent TCR sequencing: about 13 from persistent and around 20 from newly diagnosed Graves' disease patients.

Results the study describes overall, beyond this receptor: Patients with persistent disease shared more public clonotypes (about 3,000) than newly diagnosed patients did (roughly 970). Sequencing and analysis were restricted to the TCR beta chain. Lower TCR Shannon entropy and fewer highly expanded clones were observed in persistent Graves' disease patients than in newly diagnosed patients, which suggested clonal expansion. TRBV28, TRBJ1-2 and TRBJ2-5 were preferentially used in persistent disease, while TRBV20-1 and TRBJ2-1 were favored in newly diagnosed disease. Only peripheral blood was studied, because thyroid tissue, the primary lesion, was inaccessible. The small sample size was acknowledged by the authors as a limitation that may reduce accuracy.

This specimen's time point label, interpreted: newly diagnosed GD, antithyroid drugs for less than 3 months. RNA was extracted from PBMCs in TRIzol for both TCR sequencing and RNA sequencing. The diagnosis of Graves' disease followed American Thyroid Association guidelines. Patients for the study were recruited at an endocrinology department in Xi'an, China. Each patient gave roughly 10 milliliters of peripheral blood, collected in an EDTA anticoagulant tube. Ficoll Paque Plus density gradient separation was used to isolate PBMCs, and no additional T cell sorting was done. An Agilent 2100 Bioanalyzer and agarose gel were used to check RNA quality, while a NanoDrop 2000 measured RNA concentration. In its sample, this clonotype was seen many times. The target of this receptor is not known. The input lacks base qualities; no much larger clone sits a single base away. At the junction V is shortened by 2 bases and J by 0 bases; bases outside the gene matches: 7. Its CDR3 holds 16 amino acids, cysteine through phenylalanine. The entry retains the CDR3 DNA only, 48 bases that are in frame from base 1. Looking up the germline V gene yields CDR1 KGHSH and CDR2 LQKENI.

Preparation of the library involved multiplex PCR. Instrument used: Illumina HiSeq 4000. CDR3 regions were amplified by Arm-PCR with iRepertoire HTBI primers to construct TCR beta libraries. Before sequencing, the PCR products underwent gel purification. The authors' analysis ran thus. A total of roughly 58 TRBV and approximately 15 TRBJ segments were identified across samples and were used for gene usage analysis of CDR3 amino acid clonotypes. COPE and FqMerger were used to merge the filtered high-quality paired reads into contigs. Contigs were aligned with BLAST to IMGT TRBV, TRBD and TRBJ reference genes, and CDR3 was defined per IMGT. Highly expanded clones were defined as clonotypes with a frequency above 0.1%. Shannon entropy served as the measure of repertoire diversity, while the Gini coefficient captured V-J evenness. Clonotypes shared by more than one individual were considered public. TCRdb handled the public reads itself, with Q25 trimming in fastp and clone calling in MiXCR, and kept productive beta chains. Each entry is one CDR3 protein sequence, shown with its most common DNA and genes. These V and J calls rely on TCRdb rather than the paper's analysis. The sample table lists around 420,000 distinct CDR3 sequences, approximately 15% of them with a count of one. About 8% of the sample goes to the ten largest clones.

These data also formed part of another study, on T cells in Graves' hyperthyroidism and ophthalmopathy. As the second paper documents: Stable Graves' hyperthyroidism was defined as the absence of progression to ophthalmopathy over 18 months of follow-up. Hyperthyroidism patients were newly diagnosed, had a disease duration of under 2 months, and were aged 18 to 65 years. Patients with uncontrolled infections, other autoimmune diseases, pregnancy or lactation were excluded. Clinical symptoms, serum thyroxine and TRAb, thyroid ultrasound, and orbital computed tomography formed the basis for the diagnoses. The first round of RT-PCR for the TCR CDR3 was performed with the HTBI primer set and the Qiagen OneStep RT-PCR kit. Most expanded thyroid clonotypes (frequency above 0.001) were also detected in blood, a finding suggesting that blood repertoires may reflect thyroid immune responses. Ophthalmopathy was separated from stable hyperthyroidism by a 13 V-J signature model, with about 88% sensitivity and approximately 81% specificity obtained in cross-validation and 80%/75% obtained in testing. In validation, progression to ophthalmopathy was predicted by the model with around 70% sensitivity and under 85% specificity, a median of approximately 6.5 months before onset. TCR V-J signatures able to tell the groups apart were searched for in a discovery cohort of 90 to 100 patients, of whom more than 40 had Graves' ophthalmopathy and roughly 59 had stable Graves' hyperthyroidism. Prospective prediction of ophthalmopathy was tested in an independent validation cohort of some 20 hyperthyroidism patients and roughly 16 patients who later progressed to ophthalmopathy. For training and testing, the 100 or so patients in the discovery cohort were randomly divided in a 7:3 ratio. The study also compared thyroid tissue and blood T-cell repertoires from about six Graves' hyperthyroidism patients. After blood sampling, hyperthyroidism patients were treated with methimazole at a starting dose of 30 mg daily, and ophthalmopathy patients were treated with high-dose intravenous methylprednisolone. A second multiplex PCR round built the libraries, followed by size selection and purification. Libraries were sequenced paired-end with 100 bp reads on an Illumina HiSeq2000. SOAPnuke was used to process the raw data, with reads discarded if the reads contained adapters or uncalled bases, had a mean Phred below 15, or lacked an exact constant-primer or identifier match. High-quality paired reads were merged using COPE v1.2.5, and each unique nucleotide sequence was defined as a clonotype. Clonotypes were aligned to IMGT TRBV, TRBD and TRBJ reference segments using MiTCR v1.1. Analysis was restricted to V-J combinations with a frequency above 0.0001, which covered 99% to 99.2% of repertoires. The TCS score was defined as the ratio of F50 (clonal expansion) to E x V (chaos), calculated using BLOSUM62-based TCRdist between CDR3 peptides within each V-J. Welch's t-statistics and random forest reduced around 510 V-J features to roughly 13, which were used in a naive Bayes classifier (R e1071). Sample size was not statistically predetermined, and blinding of investigators to group allocation was not performed. According to the paper, TCR Vbeta CDR3 sequencing was carried out on around 140 peripheral blood samples, which came from some 41 ophthalmopathy, about 75 hyperthyroidism and approximately 17 progressor patients.

Sequenced here: peripheral blood mononuclear cells (PBMCs), sampled at new diagnosis, from a patient treated with antithyroid drugs. The sequence links TRBV18 to TRBJ2-7, and TRBD2 aligns with 7 junction nucleotides. This receptor was taken from a woman aged 40 to 50 with Graves disease. Donor details come from another sample of the same person, matched by shared clones. The CDR3 here reads CASSPWEGSSSYEQYF. The DNA sequence is given as TGTGCCAGCTCACCATGGGAGGGAAGTAGCTCCTACGAGCAGTACTTC.